Each of the 11 T cell receptor beta chains below was sequenced from the same sample in a study of Tregs in tolerant kidney transplant recipients. The protocol was immunoSEQ multiplex PCR, while the TCRdb copy is restricted to in-frame clones and leaves out a portion. The sample shows tens of thousands of clones, 65% to 85% of them seen only once. Sequenced sample: CD4+ T cells from blood. The receptor source for this set is a human donor in good health.

The CDR3: CASSPDWNLAKNIQYF. CDR3 nucleotides: TGCGCCAGCAGCCCCGACTGGAATCTAGCCAAAAACATTCAGTACTTC. This chain joins TRBV4-3 and TRBJ2-4; D is uncertain. The V gene lost 4 bases and the J gene lost 0 bases, with 13 bases spanning the gap. CDR3 length: 16 amino acids. CDR1 and CDR2 (germline): LGHNA, YSLEER.

This chain uses TRBV7-9 with TRBJ2-7, with D possibly TRBD2 on 7 matching bases. The germline CDR1 and CDR2 sequences are SEHNR and FQNEAQ (reference sequence). V was trimmed by 2 bases and J by 3 bases, leaving 11 bases between them. CDR3 length equals 14 residues. The CDR3 DNA reads TGTGCCAGCAGCTTACGGGGGGCGGACTACGAGCAGTACTTC. Translated: CASSLRGADYEQYF.

This clone was recorded a few times. The rearrangement joins TRBV4-1 to TRBJ2-2; a weak D match, TRBD2 (6 bases). V was cut by 1 base and J by 6 bases, with 9 bases left in between. The CDR3 runs 14 residues. The germline V gene has CDR1 MGHRA and CDR2 YSYEKL. CDR3 sequence reads: CASSQVGGAGELFF. CDR3 nucleotide sequence: TGCGCCAGCAGCCAAGTTGGAGGGGCCGGGGAGCTGTTTTTT.

This clone was found a few times. This chain joins TRBV20-1 and TRBJ1-2; D gene ambiguous. The germline gives CDR1 DFQATT, CDR2 SNEGSKA (reference sequence). The CDR3 has 9 residues. Between the trimmed V and J ends, which lost 3 bases and 7 bases, there was a span of 3 bases. This CDR3 is CSASRGYTF. The CDR3 coding sequence is TGCAGTGCTAGTCGTGGCTACACCTTC.

This clone has only one observation. The CDR3 DNA sequence: TGTGCCAGCAGCCAAGGGATTTTAGGATGGACTAGCGGCTCCCAAGAGACCCAGTACTTC. The encoded protein is CASSQGILGWTSGSQETQYF. This chain uses TRBV14 with TRBJ2-5; 10 positions match TRBD2. The V segment lost 1 base and the J segment 1 base; nucleotides outside the gene matches: 15. The germline gives CDR1 SGHDN, CDR2 FVKESK. The CDR3 covers 20 residues.

The chain carries TRBV13 and TRBJ2-3, with D uncertain. The germline V gene has CDR1 PRHDT and CDR2 FYEKMQ (reference sequence). The CDR3 is made up of 15 amino acids. V shed 6 bases and J shed 2 bases, with 15 bases lying between them. CDR3 sequence reads: CASRGPESDTDTQYF. The CDR3 DNA follows: TGTGCCAGCAGAGGACCCGAGTCCGACACAGATACGCAGTATTTT.

This rearrangement joins TRBV7-2 to TRBJ1-5; D gene ambiguous. The V end lost 1 base, the J end lost 2 bases, and 12 bases lay between the germline ends. The length of the CDR3 is 16 residues. Germline CDR1 reads SGHTA; CDR2 reads FQGNSA. CDR3 in amino acids: CASSLGARSRNQPQHF. CDR3 bases: TGTGCCAGCAGCTTAGGAGCCAGGTCCCGCAATCAGCCCCAGCATTTT. The full variable domain, rest sourced from reference TRBV7-2 and TRBJ1-5, is GAGVSQSPSNKVTEKGKDVELRCDPISGHTALYWYRQSLGQGLEFLIYFQGNSAPDKSGLPSDRFSAERTGGSVSTLTIQRTQQEDSAVYLCASSLGARSRNQPQHFGDGTRLSIL.

J is TRBJ2-3 and V is TRBV6-4; 9 bases align to TRBD1. Trimming took 2 bases from V and 2 from J; bases not matched to a gene: 2. From germline, CDR1 is MRHNA and CDR2 SNTAGT. This CDR3 is 15 amino acids long. The CDR3 reads CASSDGTGSTDTQYF. The CDR3 DNA reads as TGTGCCAGCAGTGACGGGACAGGGTCCACAGATACGCAGTATTTT.

The rearrangement links TRBV7-2 to TRBJ1-2; TRBD1 matches 11 bases. CDR3 length: 18 amino acids. V shed 0 bases, J shed 4 bases, and the junction held 10 bases outside the gene matches. Germline CDR1 SGHTA, CDR2 FQGNSA. CDR3 region: CASSLAVGQGGSGYGYTF. CDR3 in DNA: TGTGCCAGCAGCTTAGCGGTGGGACAGGGGGGGTCAGGCTATGGCTACACCTTC.

The chain is built from TRBV9 and TRBJ1-4, with unresolved D. Germline lookup yields CDR1 SGDLS and CDR2 YYNGEE. This CDR3 spans 13 amino acids. Trimming left V 0 bases short and J 8 bases short, with 8 bases between. The CDR3 DNA is TGTGCCAGCAGCGTAGGGGCGCGGGAAAAACTGTTTTTT. It yields the protein CASSVGAREKLFF.

V is TRBV4-2 and J is TRBJ2-1; TRBD2 might be the D (6 bases). The length of the CDR3 is 15 residues. V was clipped by 1 base and J by 5 bases, with 12 bases between them. Germline V gene data show CDR1 as LGHNA and CDR2 as YNFKEQ. The CDR3 DNA reads as TGTGCCAGCAGCCAAGCTTCGGGACTTCACAATGAGCAGTTCTTC. It specifies CASSQASGLHNEQFF.